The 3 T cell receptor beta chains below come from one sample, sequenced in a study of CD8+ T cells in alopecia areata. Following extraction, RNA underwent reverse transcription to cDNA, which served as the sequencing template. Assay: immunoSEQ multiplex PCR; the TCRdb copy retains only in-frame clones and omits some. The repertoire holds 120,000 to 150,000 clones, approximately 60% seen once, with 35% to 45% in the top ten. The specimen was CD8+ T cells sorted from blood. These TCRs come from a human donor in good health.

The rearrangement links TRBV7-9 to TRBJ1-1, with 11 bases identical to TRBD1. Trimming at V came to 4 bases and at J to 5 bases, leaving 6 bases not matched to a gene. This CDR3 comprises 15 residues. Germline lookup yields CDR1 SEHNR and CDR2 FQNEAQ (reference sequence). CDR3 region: CASSWRDRGKTEAFF. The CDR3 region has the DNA TGTGCCAGCAGCTGGCGGGACAGGGGGAAAACTGAAGCTTTCTTT.

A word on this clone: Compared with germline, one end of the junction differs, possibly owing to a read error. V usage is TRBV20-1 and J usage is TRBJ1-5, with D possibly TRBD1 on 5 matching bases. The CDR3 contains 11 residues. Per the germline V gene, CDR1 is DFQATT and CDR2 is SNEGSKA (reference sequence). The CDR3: CSAGFCRSGDF. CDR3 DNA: TGCAGTGCCGGGTTCTGCCGCTCGGGGGATTTT.

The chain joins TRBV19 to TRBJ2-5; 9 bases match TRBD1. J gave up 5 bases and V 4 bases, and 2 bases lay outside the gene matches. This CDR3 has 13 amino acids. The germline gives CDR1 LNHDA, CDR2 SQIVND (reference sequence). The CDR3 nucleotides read TGTGCCAGTAGTAGGACAGGGGCGGAGACCCAGTACTTC. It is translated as CASSRTGAETQYF. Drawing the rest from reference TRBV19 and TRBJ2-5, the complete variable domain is DGGITQSPKYLFRKEGQNVTLSCEQNLNHDAMYWYRQDPGQGLRLIYYSQIVNDFQKGDIAEGYSVSREKKESFPLTVTSAQKNPTAFYLCASSRTGAETQYFGPGTRLLVL.